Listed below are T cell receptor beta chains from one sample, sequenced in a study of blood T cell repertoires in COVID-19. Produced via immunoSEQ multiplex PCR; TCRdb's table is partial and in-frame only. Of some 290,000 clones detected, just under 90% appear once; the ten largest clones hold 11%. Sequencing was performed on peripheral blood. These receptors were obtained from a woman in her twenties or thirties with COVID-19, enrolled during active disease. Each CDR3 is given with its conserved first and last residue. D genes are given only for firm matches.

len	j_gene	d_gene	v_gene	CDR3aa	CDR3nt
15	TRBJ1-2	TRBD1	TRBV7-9	CASSSTSKTGVGYTF	TGTGCCAGCAGCTCAACCTCTAAAACAGGGGTCGGCTACACCTTC
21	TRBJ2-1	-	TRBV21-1	CASSKVARLAGGNPPVDEQFF	TGTGCCAGCAGCAAAGTAGCCCGACTAGCGGGGGGGAATCCCCCGGTAGATGAGCAGTTCTTC
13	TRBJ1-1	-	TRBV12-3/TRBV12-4	CASSPRVNTEAFF	TGTGCCAGCAGTCCGCGAGTGAACACTGAAGCTTTCTTT
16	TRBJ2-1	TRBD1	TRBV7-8	CASSTERGGWNNEQFF	TGTGCCAGCAGCACTGAACGAGGGGGCTGGAACAATGAGCAGTTCTTC
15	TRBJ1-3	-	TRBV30	CAWSVPRVSGNTIYF	TGTGCCTGGAGTGTACCCCGGGTATCAGGAAACACCATATATTTT
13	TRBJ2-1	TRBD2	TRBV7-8	CASYLGGRNEQFF	TGTGCCAGCTACCTCGGGGGGAGGAATGAGCAGTTCTTC
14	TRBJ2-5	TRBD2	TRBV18	CASSRGLAQETQYF	TGTGCCAGCTCACGAGGACTAGCTCAAGAGACCCAGTACTTC
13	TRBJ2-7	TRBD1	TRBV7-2	CAIPRRGPYEQYF	TGTGCCATCCCCCGCAGGGGGCCATACGAGCAGTACTTC
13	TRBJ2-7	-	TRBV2	CASRQLSSYEQYF	TGTGCCAGTAGACAGTTAAGCTCCTACGAGCAGTACTTC
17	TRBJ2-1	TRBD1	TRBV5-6	CASISSDRRSSYNEQFF	TGTGCCAGCATCTCCTCGGACAGGCGGTCATCCTACAATGAGCAGTTCTTC
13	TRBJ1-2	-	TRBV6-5	CASIREGPYGYTF	TGTGCCAGCATCCGAGAGGGCCCGTACGGCTACACCTTC
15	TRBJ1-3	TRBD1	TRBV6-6	CASIPSDRYGNTIYF	TGTGCCAGCATTCCCTCGGACAGGTACGGAAACACCATATATTTT
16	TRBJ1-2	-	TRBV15	CATSRGGPGDIYGYTF	TGTGCCACCAGCCGAGGCGGGCCGGGAGATATCTATGGCTACACCTTC
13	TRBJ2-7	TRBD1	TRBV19	CASSMTGGAEQYF	TGTGCCAGTAGCATGACAGGGGGAGCCGAGCAGTACTTC
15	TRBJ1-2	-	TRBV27	CASSPSEAGAAGYTF	TGTGCCAGCAGTCCCTCAGAGGCAGGGGCCGCTGGCTACACCTTC
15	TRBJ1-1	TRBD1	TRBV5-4	CASSSSQGADTEAFF	TGTGCCAGCAGCTCCTCTCAGGGGGCCGACACTGAAGCTTTCTTT
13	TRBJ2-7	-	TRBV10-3	CAIRQARSYEQYF	TGTGCCATCAGACAGGCCCGCTCCTACGAGCAGTACTTC